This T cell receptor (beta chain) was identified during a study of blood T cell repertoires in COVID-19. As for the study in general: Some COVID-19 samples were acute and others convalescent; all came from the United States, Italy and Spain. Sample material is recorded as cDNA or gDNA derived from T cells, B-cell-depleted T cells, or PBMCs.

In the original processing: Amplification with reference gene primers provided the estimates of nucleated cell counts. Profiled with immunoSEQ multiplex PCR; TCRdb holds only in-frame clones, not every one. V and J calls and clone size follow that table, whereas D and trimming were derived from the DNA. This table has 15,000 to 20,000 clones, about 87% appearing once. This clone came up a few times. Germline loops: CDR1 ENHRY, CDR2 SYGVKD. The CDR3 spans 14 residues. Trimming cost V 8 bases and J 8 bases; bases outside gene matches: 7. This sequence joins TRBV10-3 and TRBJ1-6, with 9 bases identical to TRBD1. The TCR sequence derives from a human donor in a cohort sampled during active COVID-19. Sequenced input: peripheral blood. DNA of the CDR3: TGTGCCATCGGTGGACAGGGGAGGGATTCACCCCTCCACTTT. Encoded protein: CAIGGQGRDSPLHF.